This T cell receptor (beta chain) was found in a study of blood T cell repertoires in COVID-19. Per the study methods: Counts of nucleated cells, estimated from reference gene primer amplification, were obtained. Sequencing used immunoSEQ multiplex PCR; TCRdb keeps in-frame clones, though not all of them. V and J calls and clone size are as listed in that table; D and trimming were resolved from the DNA. The sample carries a few hundred thousand clones, approximately 90% recorded once. Material: peripheral blood. This clonotype was sampled from a woman aged 45-59 years with active or convalescent COVID-19.

The CDR3 nucleotides read TGCAGCGTTGACTCGGCTAGCTCCTACAATGAGCAGTTCTTC. Residues: CSVDSASSYNEQFF. J is TRBJ2-1 and V is TRBV29-1; D unresolved. Germline V lookup: CDR1 SQVTM, CDR2 ANQGSEA. This CDR3 is built from 14 residues. With 3 bases removed from V and 0 bases from J, the gap between germline ends came to 9 bases.